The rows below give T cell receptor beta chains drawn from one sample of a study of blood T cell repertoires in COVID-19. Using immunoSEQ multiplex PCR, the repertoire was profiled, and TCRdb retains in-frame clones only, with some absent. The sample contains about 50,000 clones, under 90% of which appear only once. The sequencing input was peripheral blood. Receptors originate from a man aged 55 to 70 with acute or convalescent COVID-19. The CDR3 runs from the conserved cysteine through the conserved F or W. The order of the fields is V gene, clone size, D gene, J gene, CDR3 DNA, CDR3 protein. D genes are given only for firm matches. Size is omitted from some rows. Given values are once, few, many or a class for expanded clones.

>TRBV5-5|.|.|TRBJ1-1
TGTGCCAGCAGCCAATTGACAGACATGAACACTGAAGCTTTCTTT
CASSQLTDMNTEAFF
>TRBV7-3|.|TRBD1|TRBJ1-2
TGTGCCAGCAGCTCCTCCGGGACAGGGGTCTATGGCTACACCTTC
CASSSSGTGVYGYTF
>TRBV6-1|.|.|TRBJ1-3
TGTGCCAGCAGTGAAAGCTACAGGCTCTCTGGAAACACCATATATTTT
CASSESYRLSGNTIYF
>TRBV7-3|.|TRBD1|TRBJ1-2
TGTGCCAGCAGCTTTGGGACGACAGGGACTGCGGCTGGCTACACCTTC
CASSFGTTGTAAGYTF
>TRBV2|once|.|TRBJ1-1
TGTGCCAGCAGTGAGGCCCAGTTATTTATGAACACTGAAGCTTTCTTT
CASSEAQLFMNTEAFF
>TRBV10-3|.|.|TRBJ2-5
TGTGCCATCAGTGACCCAGGGGCTGGGGAGACCCAGTACTTC
CAISDPGAGETQYF
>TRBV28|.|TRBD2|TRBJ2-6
TGTGCCAGCAGTTTTCCCGGGGAGGGCATGACTGGGGCCAACGTCCTGACTTTC
CASSFPGEGMTGANVLTF
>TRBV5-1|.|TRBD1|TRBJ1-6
TGCGCCAGCAGCTTATCCGGGACAGCGAGCTCCTATAATTCACCCCTCCACTTT
CASSLSGTASSYNSPLHF
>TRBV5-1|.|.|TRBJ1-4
TGCGCCAGCAGCTTGGGCGGTAGCGCAACTAATGAAAAACTGTTTTTT
CASSLGGSATNEKLFF
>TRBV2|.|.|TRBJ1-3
TGTGCCAGCAGTGAAGAACAGCACTCTGGAAACACCATATATTTT
CASSEEQHSGNTIYF
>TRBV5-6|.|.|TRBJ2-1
TGTGCCAGCAGCTCCCCAAGGACAGAGGTCTACAATGAGCAGTTCTTC
CASSSPRTEVYNEQFF
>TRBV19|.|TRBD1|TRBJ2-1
TGTGCCAGTAGTATGAGACAGGGTGTCGATGAGCAGTTCTTC
CASSMRQGVDEQFF
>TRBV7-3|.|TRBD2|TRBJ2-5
TGTGCCAGCAGCTCGGGACTAGGGGAAGAGACCCAGTACTTC
CASSSGLGEETQYF
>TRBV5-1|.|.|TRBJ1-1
TGCGCCAGCAGCTCCTTCCCCGGGACTGACACTGAAGCTTTCTTT
CASSSFPGTDTEAFF
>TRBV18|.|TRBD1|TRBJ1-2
TGTGCCAGCTCCCCGGACAGGGAATCTAACTATGGCTACACCTTC
CASSPDRESNYGYTF
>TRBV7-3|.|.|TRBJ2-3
TGTGCCAGCAGCCTGCAGGTATCTAGCACAGATACGCAGTATTTT
CASSLQVSSTDTQYF
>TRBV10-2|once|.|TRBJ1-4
TGCGCCAGCAGTGAACGCAGTGCTAATGAAAAACTGTTTTTT
CASSERSANEKLFF
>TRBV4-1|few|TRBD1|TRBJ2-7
TGCGCCAGCAGCCAAGAACATGGGACAGAGAACTACGAGCAGTACTTC
CASSQEHGTENYEQYF
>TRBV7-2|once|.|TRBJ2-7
TGTGCCAGCAGCCCCTCCGCGGGGTTGCAATCCTACGAGCAGTACTTC
CASSPSAGLQSYEQYF
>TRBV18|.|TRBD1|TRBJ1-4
TGTGCCAGCTCACAGACAGGGGCTAATGAAAAACTGTTTTTT
CASSQTGANEKLFF
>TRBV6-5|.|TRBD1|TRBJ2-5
TGTGCCAGCAGTCCTATGACAGGGGCACAAGAGACCCAGTACTTC
CASSPMTGAQETQYF
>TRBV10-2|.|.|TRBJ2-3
TGCGCCAGCAGTGAGTCTCCGACTAGCACAGATACGCAGTATTTT
CASSESPTSTDTQYF
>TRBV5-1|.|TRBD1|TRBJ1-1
TGCGCCAGCAGCTCGTTGACAGGGATGAACACTGAAGCTTTCTTT
CASSSLTGMNTEAFF
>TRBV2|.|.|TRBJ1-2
TGTGCCAGCAGTCAATCCGAGAACTATGGCTACACCTTC
CASSQSENYGYTF
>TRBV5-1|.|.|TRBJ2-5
TGCGCCAGCAGCTTGGGTGGGTCAGGGCAAGAGACCCAGTACTTC
CASSLGGSGQETQYF
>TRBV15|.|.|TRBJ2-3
TGTGCCACCAGCTTGGACTTATTCGCAGATACGCAGTATTTT
CATSLDLFADTQYF
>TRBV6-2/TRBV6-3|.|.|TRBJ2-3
TGTGCCAGCAGTTACGCCGAGGGGGCAGATACGCAGTATTTT
CASSYAEGADTQYF
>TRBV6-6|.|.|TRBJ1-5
TGTGCCAGCAGTCCGGGATCTCTTAGCAATCAGCCCCAGCATTTT
CASSPGSLSNQPQHF
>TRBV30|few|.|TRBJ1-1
TGTGCCTGGAGTAGCGGCAGGGGTTACACTGAAGCTTTCTTT
CAWSSGRGYTEAFF
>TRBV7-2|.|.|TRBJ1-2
TGTGCCAGCAGCCCTCGCGGGGGCCCCTATGGCTACACCTTC
CASSPRGGPYGYTF
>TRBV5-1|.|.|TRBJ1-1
TGCGCCAGCTCTCCAACAGGGCTCGACACTGAAGCTTTCTTT
CASSPTGLDTEAFF
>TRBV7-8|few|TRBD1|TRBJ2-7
TGTGCCAGCAGCTTAGCATGGGACAGGGGGCGCAACGAGCAGTACTTC
CASSLAWDRGRNEQYF
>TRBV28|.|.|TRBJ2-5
TGTGCCAGCAGTTTCGAGTCGGGTGGGGGGGCAGAGACCCAGTACTTC
CASSFESGGGAETQYF
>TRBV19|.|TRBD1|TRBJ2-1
TGTGCCAGTAGTATAAGGACAGGGGGTGACCATGAGCAGTTCTTC
CASSIRTGGDHEQFF
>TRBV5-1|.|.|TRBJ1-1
TGCGCCAGCAGCTTGGAGGGAGCCGAAGCTTTCTTT
CASSLEGAEAFF
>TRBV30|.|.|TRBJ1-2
TGTGCCTCCACCCTGGGGGCTTCTAACTATGGCTACACCTTC
CASTLGASNYGYTF
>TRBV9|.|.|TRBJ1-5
TGTGCCAGCAGCGTAGGAGTGGGGAGTCAGCCCCAGCATTTT
CASSVGVGSQPQHF
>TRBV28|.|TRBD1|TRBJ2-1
TGTGCCAGCAGCAGGACAGGGTTTGGCAATGAGCAGTTCTTC
CASSRTGFGNEQFF
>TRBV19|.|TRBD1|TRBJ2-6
TGTGCCAGTAGTATAGGGGTTGCGACAGGGGGCTCTGGGGCCAACGTCCTGACTTTC
CASSIGVATGGSGANVLTF
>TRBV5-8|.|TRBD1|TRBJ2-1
TGTGCCAGCAGCTTCCACAGGGGCTATGAGCAGTTCTTC
CASSFHRGYEQFF
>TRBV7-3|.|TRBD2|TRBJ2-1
TGTGCCAGCAGCTTAGACGGGGGGGCGCCCAATGAGCAGTTCTTC
CASSLDGGAPNEQFF
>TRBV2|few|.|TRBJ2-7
TGTGCCAGCACCCGAGACCGGGGCGAGCAGTACTTC
CASTRDRGEQYF
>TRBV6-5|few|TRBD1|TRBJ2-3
TGTGCCAGCAGCCGACAGGGTAGCACAGATACGCAGTATTTT
CASSRQGSTDTQYF
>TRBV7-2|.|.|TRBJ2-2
TGTGCCAGCAGCTTAGATCGACTCACCGGGGAGCTGTTTTTT
CASSLDRLTGELFF
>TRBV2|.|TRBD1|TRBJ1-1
TGTGCCAGCAGTGGACAGGGGGCGAACACTGAAGCTTTCTTT
CASSGQGANTEAFF